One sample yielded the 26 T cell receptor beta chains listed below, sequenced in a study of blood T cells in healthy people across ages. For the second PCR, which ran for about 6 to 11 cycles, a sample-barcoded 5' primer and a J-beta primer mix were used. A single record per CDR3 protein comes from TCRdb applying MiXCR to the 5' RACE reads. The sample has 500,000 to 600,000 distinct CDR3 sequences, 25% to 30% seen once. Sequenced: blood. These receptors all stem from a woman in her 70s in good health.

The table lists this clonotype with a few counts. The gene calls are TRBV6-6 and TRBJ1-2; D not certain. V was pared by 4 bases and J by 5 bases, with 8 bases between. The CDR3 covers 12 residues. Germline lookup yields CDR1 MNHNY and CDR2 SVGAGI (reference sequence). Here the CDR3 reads CASSSTIYGYTF. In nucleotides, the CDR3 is TGTGCCAGCAGTTCGACCATTTATGGCTACACCTTC.

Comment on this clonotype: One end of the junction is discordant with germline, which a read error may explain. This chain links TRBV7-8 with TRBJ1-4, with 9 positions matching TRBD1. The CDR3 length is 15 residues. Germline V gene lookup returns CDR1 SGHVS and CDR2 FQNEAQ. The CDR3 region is CAGSSLGQGREKLFF. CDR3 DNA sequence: TGTGCCGGCAGCTCCCTCGGACAGGGGAGAGAAAAACTGTTTTTT.

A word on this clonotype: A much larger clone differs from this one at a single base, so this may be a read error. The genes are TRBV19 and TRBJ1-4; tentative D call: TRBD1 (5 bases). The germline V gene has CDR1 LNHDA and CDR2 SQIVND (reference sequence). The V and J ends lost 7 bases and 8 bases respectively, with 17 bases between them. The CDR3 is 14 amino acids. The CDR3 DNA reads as TGTGCCAGTACCGACCGGGGGGAACGGGAAAAACTGTTTTTT. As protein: CASTDRGEREKLFF.

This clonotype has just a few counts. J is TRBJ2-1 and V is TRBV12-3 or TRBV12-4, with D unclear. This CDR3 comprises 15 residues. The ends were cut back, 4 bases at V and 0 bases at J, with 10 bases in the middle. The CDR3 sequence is CASSSVLSSYNEQFF. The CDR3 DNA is TGTGCCAGCAGTTCAGTGCTCAGCTCCTACAATGAGCAGTTCTTC.

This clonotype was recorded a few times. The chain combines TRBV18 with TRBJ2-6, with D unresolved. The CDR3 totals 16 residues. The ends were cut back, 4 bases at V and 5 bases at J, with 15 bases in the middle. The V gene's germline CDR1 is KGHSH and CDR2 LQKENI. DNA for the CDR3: TGTGCCAGCTCACTCTACAAGGACGCCTGGGCCAACGTCCTGACTTTC. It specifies CASSLYKDAWANVLTF. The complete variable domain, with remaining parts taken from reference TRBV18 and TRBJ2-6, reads NAGVMQNPRHLVRRRGQEARLRCSPMKGHSHVYWYRQLPEEGLKFMVYLQKENIIDESGMPKERFSAEFPKEGPSILRIQQVVRGDSAAYFCASSLYKDAWANVLTFGAGSRLTVL.

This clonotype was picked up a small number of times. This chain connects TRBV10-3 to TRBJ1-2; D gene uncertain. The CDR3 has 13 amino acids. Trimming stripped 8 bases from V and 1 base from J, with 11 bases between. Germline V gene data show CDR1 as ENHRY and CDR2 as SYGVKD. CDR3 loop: CAIGEGYNYGYTF. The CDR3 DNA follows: TGTGCCATCGGGGAGGGATATAACTATGGCTACACCTTC.

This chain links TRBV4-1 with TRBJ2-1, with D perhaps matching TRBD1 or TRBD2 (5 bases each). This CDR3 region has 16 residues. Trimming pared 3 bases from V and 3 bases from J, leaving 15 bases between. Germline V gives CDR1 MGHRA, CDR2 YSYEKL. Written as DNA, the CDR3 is TGCGCCAGCAGCCATTCAGCCGGGGCCAACTACAATGAGCAGTTCTTC. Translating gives CASSHSAGANYNEQFF.

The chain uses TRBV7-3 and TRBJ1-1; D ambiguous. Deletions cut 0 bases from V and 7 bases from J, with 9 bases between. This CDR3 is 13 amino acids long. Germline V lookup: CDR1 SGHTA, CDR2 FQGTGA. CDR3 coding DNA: TGTGCCAGCAGCTTAACAATCACGGATGAAGCTTTCTTT. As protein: CASSLTITDEAFF.

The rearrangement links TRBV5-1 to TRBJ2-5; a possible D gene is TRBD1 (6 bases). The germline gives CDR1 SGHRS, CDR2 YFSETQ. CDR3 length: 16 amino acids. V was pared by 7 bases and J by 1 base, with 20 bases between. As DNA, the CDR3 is TGCGCCAGCTCGTCAGGACTCCGAGGGGGCCAAGAGACCCAGTACTTC. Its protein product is CASSSGLRGGQETQYF.

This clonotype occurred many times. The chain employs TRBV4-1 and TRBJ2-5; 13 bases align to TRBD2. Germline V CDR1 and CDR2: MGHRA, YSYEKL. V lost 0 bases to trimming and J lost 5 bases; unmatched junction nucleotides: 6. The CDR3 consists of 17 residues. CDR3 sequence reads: CASSQEGLAGRRETQYF. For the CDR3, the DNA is TGCGCCAGCAGCCAAGAGGGACTAGCGGGGAGGCGGGAGACCCAGTACTTC.

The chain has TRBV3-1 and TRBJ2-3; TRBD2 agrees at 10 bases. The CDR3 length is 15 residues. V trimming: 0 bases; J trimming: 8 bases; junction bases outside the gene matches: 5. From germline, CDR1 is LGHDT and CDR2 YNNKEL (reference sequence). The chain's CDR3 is CASSQDSASGGTQYF. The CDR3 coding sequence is TGTGCCAGCAGCCAAGATTCGGCTAGCGGGGGTACGCAGTATTTT.

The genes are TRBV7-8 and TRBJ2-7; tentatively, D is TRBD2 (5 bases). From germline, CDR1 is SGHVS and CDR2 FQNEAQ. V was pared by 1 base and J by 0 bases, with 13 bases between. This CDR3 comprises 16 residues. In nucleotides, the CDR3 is TGTGCCAGCAGCTTAGTCTCCGGCGGGTACTCCTACGAGCAGTACTTC. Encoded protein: CASSLVSGGYSYEQYF.

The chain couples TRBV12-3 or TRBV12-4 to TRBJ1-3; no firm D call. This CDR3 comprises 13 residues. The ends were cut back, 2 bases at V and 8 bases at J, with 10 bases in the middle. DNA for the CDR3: TGTGCCAGCAGTTTACCGGTAGTGCACACCATATATTTT. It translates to CASSLPVVHTIYF.

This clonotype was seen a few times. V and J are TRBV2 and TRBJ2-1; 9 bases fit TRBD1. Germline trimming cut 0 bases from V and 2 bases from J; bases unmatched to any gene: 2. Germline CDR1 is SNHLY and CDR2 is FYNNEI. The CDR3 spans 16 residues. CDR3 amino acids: CASSEAGTGTYNEQFF. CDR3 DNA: TGTGCCAGCAGTGAAGCGGGGACAGGGACCTACAATGAGCAGTTCTTC.

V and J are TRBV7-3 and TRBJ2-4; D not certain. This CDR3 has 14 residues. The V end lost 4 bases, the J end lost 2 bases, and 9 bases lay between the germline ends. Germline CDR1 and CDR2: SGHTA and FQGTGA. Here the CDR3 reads CASSSRLTKNIQYF. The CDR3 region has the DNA TGTGCCAGCAGCTCCAGGTTAACCAAAAACATTCAGTACTTC.

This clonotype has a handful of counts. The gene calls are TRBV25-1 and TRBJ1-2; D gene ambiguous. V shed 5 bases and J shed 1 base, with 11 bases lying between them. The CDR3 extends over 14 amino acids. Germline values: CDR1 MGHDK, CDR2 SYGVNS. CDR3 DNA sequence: TGTGCCAGCAGTAGCGGGAACTTTAACTATGGCTACACCTTC. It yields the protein CASSSGNFNYGYTF.

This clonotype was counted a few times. CDR3 sequence reads: CASSFDVGYTF. CDR3 nucleotide sequence: TGTGCCAGCAGCTTCGACGTAGGCTACACCTTC. The rearrangement uses TRBV7-9 and TRBJ1-2; D is uncertain. V was pared by 3 bases and J by 8 bases, with 7 bases between. The CDR3 consists of 11 residues. The germline CDR1 and CDR2 sequences are SEHNR and FQNEAQ (reference sequence).

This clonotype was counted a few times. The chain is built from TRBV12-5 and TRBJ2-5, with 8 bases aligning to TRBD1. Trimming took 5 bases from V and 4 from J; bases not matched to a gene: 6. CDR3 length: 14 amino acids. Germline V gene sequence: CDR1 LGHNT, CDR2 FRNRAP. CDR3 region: CASGPGQGGETQYF. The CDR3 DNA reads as TGTGCTAGTGGTCCCGGACAGGGAGGAGAGACCCAGTACTTC.

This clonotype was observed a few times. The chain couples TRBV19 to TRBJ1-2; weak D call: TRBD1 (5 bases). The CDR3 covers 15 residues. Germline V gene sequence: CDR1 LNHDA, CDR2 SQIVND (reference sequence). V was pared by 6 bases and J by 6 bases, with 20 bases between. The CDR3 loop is CASSLIGATANGYTF. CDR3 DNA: TGTGCCAGTAGCCTAATCGGGGCCACAGCAAATGGCTACACCTTC.

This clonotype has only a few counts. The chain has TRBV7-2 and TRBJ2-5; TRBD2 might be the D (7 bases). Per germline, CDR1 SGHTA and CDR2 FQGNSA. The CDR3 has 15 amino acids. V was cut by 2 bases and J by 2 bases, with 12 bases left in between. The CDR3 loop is CASSLRGGGQETQYF. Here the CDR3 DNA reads TGTGCCAGCAGCTTAAGAGGGGGGGGGCAAGAGACCCAGTACTTC.

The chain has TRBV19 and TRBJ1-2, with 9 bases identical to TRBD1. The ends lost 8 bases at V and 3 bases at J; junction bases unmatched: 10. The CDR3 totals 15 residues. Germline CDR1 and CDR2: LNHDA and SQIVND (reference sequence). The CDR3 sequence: CASVSPGQGHYGYTF. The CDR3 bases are TGTGCCAGTGTTTCTCCGGGACAGGGACACTATGGCTACACCTTC.

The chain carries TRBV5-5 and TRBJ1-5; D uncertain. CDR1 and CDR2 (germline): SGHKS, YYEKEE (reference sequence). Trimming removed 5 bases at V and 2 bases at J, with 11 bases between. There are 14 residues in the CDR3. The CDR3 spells CASRPGVGNQPQHF. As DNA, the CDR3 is TGTGCCAGCAGACCCGGGGTTGGCAATCAGCCCCAGCATTTT.

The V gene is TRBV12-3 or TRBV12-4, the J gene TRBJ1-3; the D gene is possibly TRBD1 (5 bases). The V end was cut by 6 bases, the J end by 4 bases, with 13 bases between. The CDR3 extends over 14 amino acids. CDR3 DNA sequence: TGTGCCAGCAGCCTCGGGACCCAAGGAAACACCATATATTTT. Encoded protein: CASSLGTQGNTIYF.

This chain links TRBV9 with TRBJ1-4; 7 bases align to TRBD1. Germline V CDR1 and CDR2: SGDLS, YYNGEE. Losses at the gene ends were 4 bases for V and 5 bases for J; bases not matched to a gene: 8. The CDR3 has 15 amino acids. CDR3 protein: CASSPRTGMNEKLFF. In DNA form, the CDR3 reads TGTGCCAGCAGCCCGCGGACAGGAATGAATGAAAAACTGTTTTTT.

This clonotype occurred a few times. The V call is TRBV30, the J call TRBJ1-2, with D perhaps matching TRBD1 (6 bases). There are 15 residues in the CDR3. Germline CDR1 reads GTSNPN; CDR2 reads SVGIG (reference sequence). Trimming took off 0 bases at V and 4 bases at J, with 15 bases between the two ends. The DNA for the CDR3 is TGTGCCTGGAGTGTACACCCAGGGGTCCCCTATGGCTACACCTTC. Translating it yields CAWSVHPGVPYGYTF.

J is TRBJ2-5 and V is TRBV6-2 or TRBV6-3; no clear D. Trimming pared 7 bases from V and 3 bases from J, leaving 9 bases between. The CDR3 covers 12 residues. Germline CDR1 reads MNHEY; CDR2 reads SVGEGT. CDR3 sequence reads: CASKSGEETQYF. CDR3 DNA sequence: TGTGCCAGCAAATCCGGAGAAGAGACCCAGTACTTC.